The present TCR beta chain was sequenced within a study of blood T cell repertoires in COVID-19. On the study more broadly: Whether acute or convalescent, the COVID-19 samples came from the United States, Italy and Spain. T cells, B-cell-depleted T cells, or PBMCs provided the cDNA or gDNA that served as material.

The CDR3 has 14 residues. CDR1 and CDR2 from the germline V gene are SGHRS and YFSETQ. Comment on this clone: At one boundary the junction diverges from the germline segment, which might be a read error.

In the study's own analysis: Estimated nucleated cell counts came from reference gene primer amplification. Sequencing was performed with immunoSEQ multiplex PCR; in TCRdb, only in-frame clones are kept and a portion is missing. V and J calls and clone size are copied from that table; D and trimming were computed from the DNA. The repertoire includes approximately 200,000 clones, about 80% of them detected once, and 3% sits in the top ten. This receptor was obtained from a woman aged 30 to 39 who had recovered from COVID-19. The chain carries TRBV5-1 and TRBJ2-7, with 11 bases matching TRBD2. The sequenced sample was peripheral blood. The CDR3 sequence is CASSLGGASGRMNF. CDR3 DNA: TGCGCCAGCAGCTTGGGGGGAGCTAGCGGGAGGATGAACTTC.